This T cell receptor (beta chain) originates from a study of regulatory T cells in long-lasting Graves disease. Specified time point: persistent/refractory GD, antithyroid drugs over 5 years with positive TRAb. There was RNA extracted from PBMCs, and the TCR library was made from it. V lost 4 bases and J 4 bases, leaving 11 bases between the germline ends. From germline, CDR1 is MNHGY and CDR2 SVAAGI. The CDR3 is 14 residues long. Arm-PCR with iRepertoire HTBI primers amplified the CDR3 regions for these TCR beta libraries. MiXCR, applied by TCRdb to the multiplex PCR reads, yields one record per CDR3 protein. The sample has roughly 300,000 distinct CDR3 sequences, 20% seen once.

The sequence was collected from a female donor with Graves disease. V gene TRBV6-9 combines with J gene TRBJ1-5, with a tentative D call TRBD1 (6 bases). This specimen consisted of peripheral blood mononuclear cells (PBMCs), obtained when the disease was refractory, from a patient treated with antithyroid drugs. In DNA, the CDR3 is TGTGCCAGCAGTTTTGGGGGCGCGAATCAGCCCCAGCATTTT. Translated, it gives CASSFGGANQPQHF.